The rows below give T cell receptor beta chains drawn from one sample of a study of T cells in Graves' hyperthyroidism and ophthalmopathy. TCRdb processed the multiplex PCR reads anew with MiXCR; each CDR3 protein has one entry. The table lists around 580,000 distinct CDR3 sequences, around 46% of them singletons, with around 8% in the top ten. Material for sequencing was peripheral blood or thyroid tissue (not recorded which). The receptors here all came from a young woman with Graves' hyperthyroidism. Both conserved end residues are part of each CDR3. The D gene is left open where the match is weak. Size values are once, few and many counts, or a class for expanded clones, and some rows have none.

>14|TRBJ2-5|.|TRBV24-1|.
CATSSGLGQETQYF
TGTGCCACCAGTTCCGGTTTGGGCCAAGAGACCCAGTACTTC
>14|TRBJ1-1|many|TRBV19|.
CASSIRPGNTEAFF
TGTGCCAGTAGTATACGTCCAGGGAACACTGAAGCTTTCTTT
>15|TRBJ1-2|many|TRBV20-1|.
CSAQGTDTGSAGYTF
TGCAGTGCTCAAGGGACGGACACGGGGTCGGCCGGCTACACCTTC
>15|TRBJ2-6|.|TRBV7-3|.
CASSLRTPGANVLTF
TGTGCCAGCAGCCTAAGGACCCCTGGGGCCAACGTCCTGACTTTC
>14|TRBJ2-7|.|TRBV12-3/TRBV12-4|TRBD1
CASRTGQGAGEQYF
TGTGCCAGCAGGACGGGACAGGGTGCCGGGGAGCAGTACTTC
>15|TRBJ1-3|.|TRBV19|.
CASTLDSHSGNTIYF
TGTGCCAGTACCTTGGACAGCCACTCTGGAAACACCATATATTTT
>14|TRBJ1-4|.|TRBV7-9|.
CASSPRGPREKLFF
TGTGCCAGCAGCCCCCGAGGGCCGCGGGAAAAACTGTTTTTT
>14|TRBJ2-5|.|TRBV7-9|.
CAGSSGRSQGTQYF
TGTGCCGGCAGCTCGGGACGGAGCCAAGGGACCCAGTACTTC
>14|TRBJ2-7|.|TRBV10-3|TRBD1
CAISDGQGAYEQYF
TGTGCCATCAGTGATGGACAGGGGGCTTACGAGCAGTACTTC
>17|TRBJ2-6|few|TRBV15|.
CATSRDLRISGANVLTF
TGTGCCACCAGCAGAGATTTAAGGATCTCTGGGGCCAACGTCCTGACTTTC
>17|TRBJ1-2|.|TRBV7-3|TRBD1
CASSSTLPGQGARGYTF
TGTGCCAGCAGCTCTACTCTCCCAGGACAGGGGGCGCGTGGCTACACCTTC
>19|TRBJ2-7|.|TRBV6-9|.
CASRLLESQGGYRDYEQYF
TGTGCCAGCAGGTTATTGGAAAGCCAAGGAGGCTACAGGGACTACGAGCAGTACTTC
>9|TRBJ1-2|.|TRBV29-1|TRBD1
CSAGQADTF
TGCAGCGCGGGACAGGCCGACACCTTC
>14|TRBJ2-7|many|TRBV7-8|.
CASSSGPRTCEQYF
TGTGCCAGCAGCTCGGGACCGCGAACCTGCGAGCAGTACTTC
>15|TRBJ1-2|.|TRBV5-1|.
CASSSGPGGTYGYTF
TGCGCCAGCAGCTCAGGGCCGGGAGGGACCTATGGCTACACCTTC
>12|TRBJ1-5|.|TRBV10-3|.
CATKGDNEPQHF
TGTGCCACAAAAGGGGACAATGAGCCCCAGCATTTT
>15|TRBJ2-5|.|TRBV20-1|TRBD2
CSASSEAGGGGTQYF
TGCAGTGCTAGCAGTGAAGCGGGAGGGGGAGGGACCCAGTACTTC
>16|TRBJ2-5|.|TRBV7-3|.
CASSPPKGRWRETQYF
TGTGCCAGCAGTCCTCCGAAGGGCCGATGGCGAGAGACCCAGTACTTC
>12|TRBJ2-5|many|TRBV7-9|.
CASSEDPSTQYF
TGTGCCAGCAGCGAGGACCCCTCGACCCAGTACTTC
>17|TRBJ2-7|many|TRBV5-5|.
CASSLWFVRDANHEQYF
TGTGCCAGCAGCTTGTGGTTCGTGCGGGACGCTAATCACGAGCAGTACTTC
>16|TRBJ1-1|many|TRBV20-1|.
CSAAKDRGLPNTEAFF
TGCAGTGCTGCGAAAGATCGCGGCTTACCGAACACTGAAGCTTTCTTT
>14|TRBJ2-7|few|TRBV7-3|.
CASSFRDESYEQYF
TGTGCCAGCAGCTTCCGGGACGAATCCTACGAGCAGTACTTC
>21|TRBJ2-7|once|TRBV24-1|TRBD2
CATSGQEGRLAGLYNDYEQYF
TGTGCCACCAGTGGACAAGAGGGAAGACTAGCGGGGTTATACAATGACTACGAGCAGTACTTC
>11|TRBJ2-5|.|TRBV20-1|.
CSARGVGAQYF
TGCAGTGCTAGAGGGGTGGGGGCCCAGTACTTC
>14|TRBJ1-5|few|TRBV27|.
CASSLWAGHQPQHF
TGTGCCAGCAGTTTATGGGCAGGACATCAGCCCCAGCATTTT
>14|TRBJ2-7|many|TRBV3-1|.
CASSHGDRLVEQYF
TGTGCCAGCAGCCACGGAGACAGGCTGGTAGAGCAGTACTTC
>21|TRBJ2-7|many|TRBV7-2|TRBD1
CASSLVWGQGGYRLGYYEQYF
TGTGCCAGCAGCTTAGTTTGGGGACAGGGTGGTTACCGCCTCGGGTACTACGAGCAGTACTTC
>15|TRBJ2-7|.|TRBV12-3/TRBV12-4|TRBD2
CASSASGRDSYEQYF
TGTGCCAGCAGTGCGAGCGGGAGGGACTCCTACGAGCAGTACTTC
>15|TRBJ2-7|.|TRBV10-3|TRBD2
CAISARLAASYEQYF
TGTGCCATCAGTGCTAGGCTAGCGGCCTCCTACGAGCAGTACTTC
>15|TRBJ2-1|few|TRBV19|.
CASSAIAVTYNEQFF
TGTGCCAGTAGTGCTATAGCGGTGACCTACAATGAGCAGTTCTTC
>16|TRBJ1-5|once|TRBV9|TRBD1
CASSEDGQGTGQPQHF
TGTGCCAGCAGCGAGGACGGACAGGGCACGGGCCAGCCCCAGCATTTT
>13|TRBJ1-2|.|TRBV10-3|.
CAISDRSNYGHTF
TGTGCCATCAGCGACAGGTCTAACTATGGCCACACCTTC
>13|TRBJ1-4|many|TRBV5-1|.
CASSRQSNEKLFF
TGCGCCAGCAGCAGGCAATCTAATGAAAAACTGTTTTTT